This TCR beta chain originates from a study of cytomegalovirus exposure and HLA in healthy donors. General study findings and limits: That first-cohort TCR clusters tended to co-occur in the roughly 130 validation repertoires was found in a later analysis. As was reported, the classifier diagnosed cytomegalovirus status with high specificity and sensitivity. The study labeled roughly 160 TCR beta chains cytomegalovirus-associated.

Profiled with immunoSEQ multiplex PCR; TCRdb holds only in-frame clones, not every one. The table records about 57,000 clones, around 89% of them present only once. V dropped 6 bases and J dropped 8; count of bases not matched to a gene: 3. The CDR3 consists of 11 residues. The germline CDR1 and CDR2 sequences are DFQATT and SNEGSKA (reference sequence). As to this clone: Its target is not known.

The sequenced sample consisted of PBMCs. The rearrangement uses TRBV20-1 and TRBJ1-4; 7 nucleotides match TRBD1. The TCR was taken from a woman younger than 30 in good health and CMV-seronegative. This chain's CDR3 is CSATGEEKLFF. For the CDR3, the DNA is TGCAGTGCCACAGGGGAGGAAAAACTGTTTTTT.